Below, 4 T cell receptor beta chains from the same sample are listed, as sequenced in a study of shared clonotypes between healthy human individuals. TCRdb's copy holds only in-frame clones and misses some; the assay was immunoSEQ multiplex PCR. The sample carries 2.3 million or so clones, approximately 95% recorded once. Sample: naive CD4+ T cells from PBMCs. The subset was: CD45RA+ positively selected. The receptor source for this set is a man aged 18 to 29 in good health. Some clones in this sample may be carry-over from other donors' samples.

The chain is built from TRBV30 and TRBJ1-2, with D tentatively TRBD1 (6 bases). Trimming shortened V by 3 bases and J by 4 bases, and 12 bases separated the two germline ends. From germline, CDR1 is GTSNPN and CDR2 SVGIG (reference sequence). The CDR3 extends over 13 amino acids. The CDR3 loop is CAWRGGLSYGYTF. In DNA, the CDR3 is TGTGCCTGGAGGGGGGGGCTATCCTATGGCTACACCTTC.

J is TRBJ1-1 and V is TRBV5-5; D is ambiguous. In germline, CDR1 is SGHKS, CDR2 YYEKEE (reference sequence). Trimming pared 2 bases from V and 11 bases from J, leaving 25 bases between. CDR3 length: 16 residues. This CDR3 reads CASSLVVGFRPLSAFF. The CDR3 nucleotides are TGTGCCAGCAGCTTAGTGGTTGGGTTCAGGCCCCTGAGCGCTTTCTTT.

In this sample, this clone turned up once. The chain employs TRBV14 and TRBJ2-3, with 7 bases fitting TRBD2. The CDR3 loop spans 18 amino acids. The germline gives CDR1 SGHDN, CDR2 FVKESK. J lost 2 bases, V lost 4 bases, and 15 bases had no gene match. CDR3 in amino acids: CASSLTFVGGSLTDTQYF. The CDR3 coding sequence is TGTGCCAGCAGCCTGACCTTTGTGGGCGGGAGCCTCACAGATACGCAGTATTTT.

The CDR3 bases are TGTGCCAGCAGCTATTCAGGGAACTATGGCTACACCTTC. It is translated as CASSYSGNYGYTF. The V gene is TRBV11-3, the J gene TRBJ1-2; the D gene is possibly TRBD1 (5 bases). The CDR3 consists of 13 residues. CDR1 is SGHNT and CDR2 is YENEEA in the germline V gene. V lost 4 bases and J lost 2, with 8 bases in between. The complete variable domain, with remaining parts taken from reference TRBV11-3 and TRBJ1-2, reads EAGVVQSPRYKIIEKKQPVAFWCNPISGHNTLYWYLQNLGQGPELLIRYENEEAVDDSQLPKDRFSAERLKGVDSTLKIQPAELGDSAVYLCASSYSGNYGYTFGSGTRLTVV.